These 17 T cell receptor beta chains share one sample of origin, sequenced in a study of T cells in localized non-small cell lung cancer. Profiling relied on immunoSEQ multiplex PCR, and the TCRdb table lists in-frame clones only, not all of them. This table has approximately 30,000 clones, 80% to 95% appearing once. The sequencing used peripheral blood mononuclear cells, collected before any cancer treatment. These receptors were obtained from a female donor over 55 with stage II lung adenocarcinoma.

This chain joins TRBV28 and TRBJ2-7; D is ambiguous. Trimming took 5 bases from V and 5 from J, leaving 13 bases between them. This CDR3 is 13 amino acids long. Germline CDR1 and CDR2: MDHEN and SYDVKM. The CDR3 loop is CASSLKLGNEQYF. The CDR3 nucleotides read TGTGCCAGCAGTCTGAAGTTGGGCAACGAGCAGTACTTC.

This chain connects TRBV7-9 to TRBJ2-2; either TRBD1 or TRBD2 may supply D (7 bases each). V shed 8 bases and J shed 4 bases, with 26 bases lying between them. Germline V gene data show CDR1 as SEHNR and CDR2 as FQNEAQ (reference sequence). The CDR3 loop spans 18 amino acids. The DNA for the CDR3 is TGTGCCAGCGCCCCGCCAGGGGGGGGGCCCAGTGGCACCGGGGAGCTGTTTTTT. The encoded protein is CASAPPGGGPSGTGELFF. The full variable domain, rest sourced from reference TRBV7-9 and TRBJ2-2, is DTGVSQNPRHKITKRGQNVTFRCDPISEHNRLYWYRQTLGQGPEFLTYFQNEAQLEKSRLLSDRFSAERPKGSFSTLEIQRTEQGDSAMYLCASAPPGGGPSGTGELFFGEGSRLTVL.

The rearrangement links TRBV5-8 to TRBJ2-7; D possibly corresponds to TRBD1 (6 bases). The V end lost 4 bases, the J end lost 9 bases, and 20 bases lay between the germline ends. CDR3 size: 14 residues. From germline, CDR1 is SGHTS and CDR2 YDEGEE. DNA for the CDR3: TGTGCCAGCAGCGTCCGAGACAGGTCCCTAGGGCAGTACTTC. The encoded protein is CASSVRDRSLGQYF.

This clone was picked up one time. The CDR3 sequence: CASSILRGASYEQYF. The CDR3 DNA reads TGTGCCAGTAGTATTCTAAGGGGGGCCTCCTACGAGCAGTACTTC. The genes are TRBV19 and TRBJ2-7; the D gene could be TRBD1 or TRBD2 (6 bases each). Germline V lookup: CDR1 LNHDA, CDR2 SQIVND (reference sequence). Trimming shortened V by 3 bases and J by 0 bases, and 12 bases separated the two germline ends. The CDR3 totals 15 residues.

The CDR3, as DNA: TGTGCCAGCAGTTACTCGACCCTCGGGGAGGGCTACACCTTC. Its protein product is CASSYSTLGEGYTF. The V call is TRBV6-6, the J call TRBJ1-2; D unclear. This CDR3 comprises 14 residues. Between the trimmed V and J ends, which lost 0 bases and 8 bases, there was a span of 13 bases. The germline V gene encodes CDR1 MNHNY and CDR2 SVGAGI (reference sequence).

The rearrangement links TRBV5-1 to TRBJ2-2, with 12 bases identical to TRBD2. Germline V gives CDR1 SGHRS, CDR2 YFSETQ. The CDR3 runs 16 residues. Losses at the gene ends were 4 bases for V and 5 bases for J; bases not matched to a gene: 6. CDR3 nucleotide sequence: TGCGCCAGCAGCGTGGTCGGACTAGCGGGAACCGGGGAGCTGTTTTTT. Translation: CASSVVGLAGTGELFF.

V usage is TRBV29-1 and J usage is TRBJ1-1, with D perhaps TRBD1 (6 bases). V lost 5 bases, J lost 1 base, and 11 bases lay in between. Germline CDR1 is SQVTM and CDR2 is ANQGSEA. The CDR3 sequence is 13 residues long. CDR3 DNA sequence: TGCAGCGTTAAAGGGGGGGGGAACACTGAAGCTTTCTTT. Encoded protein: CSVKGGGNTEAFF.

This chain joins TRBV10-3 and TRBJ1-2; D is undetermined. The CDR3 loop spans 12 amino acids. Trimming stripped 4 bases from V and 4 bases from J, with 7 bases between. From germline, CDR1 is ENHRY and CDR2 SYGVKD. The CDR3 coding sequence is TGTGCCATCAGTGGACTAGCCTATGGCTACACCTTC. The encoded protein is CAISGLAYGYTF.

The chain carries TRBV5-1 and TRBJ2-2; 14 positions match TRBD2. Per the germline V gene, CDR1 is SGHRS and CDR2 is YFSETQ. V gave up 0 bases and J gave up 5 bases; unmatched junction bases: 6. This CDR3 is 18 amino acids long. CDR3 amino acids: CASSLGLAGGLWTGELFF. In DNA, the CDR3 is TGCGCCAGCAGCTTGGGACTAGCGGGAGGGCTTTGGACCGGGGAGCTGTTTTTT.

The CDR3 DNA follows: TGTGCCAGCAGCTTAATGGCTAGCGGAACAGATACGCAGTATTTT. It codes for CASSLMASGTDTQYF. This chain uses TRBV7-3 with TRBJ2-3; 7 bases are shared with TRBD2. The CDR3 contains 15 residues. Germline lookup yields CDR1 SGHTA and CDR2 FQGTGA. V was clipped by 1 base and J by 3 bases; unmatched bases: 4.

The CDR3 bases are TGTGCCAGCAGCTTAGAAGGATGGCTGGGATACACCTTC. Translated: CASSLEGWLGYTF. V is TRBV7-2 and J is TRBJ1-2; D is unresolved. Germline CDR1 reads SGHTA; CDR2 reads FQGNSA. CDR3 size: 13 residues. V dropped 1 base and J dropped 11 bases, with 14 bases sitting between them.

The chain employs TRBV5-1 and TRBJ1-4; the D gene is possibly TRBD1 (6 bases). This CDR3 region has 15 residues. The V gene's germline CDR1 is SGHRS and CDR2 YFSETQ. V was shortened by 4 bases and J by 5 bases, with 15 bases between the two germline ends. The CDR3 nucleotides read TGCGCCAGCAGCCAAAACAGGGTTTTAAATGAAAAACTGTTTTTT. Translation: CASSQNRVLNEKLFF.

The rearrangement joins TRBV18 to TRBJ2-7; possibly TRBD2 for D (6 bases). The CDR3 totals 13 residues. Trimming stripped 3 bases from V and 7 bases from J, with 13 bases between. Germline CDR1 KGHSH, CDR2 LQKENI. Written as DNA, the CDR3 is TGTGCCAGCTCACCCCGGGGGTTGGAAGAGCAGTACTTC. Translation gives CASSPRGLEEQYF.

The chain uses TRBV18 and TRBJ1-1, with 9 bases aligning to TRBD1. This CDR3 region has 19 residues. Looked up from germline, CDR1 is KGHSH and CDR2 is LQKENI. V lost 2 bases, J lost 1 base, and 14 bases stayed unmatched. The CDR3 loop reads CASSPGTGIPWNSNTEAFF. CDR3 coding DNA: TGTGCCAGCTCACCAGGGACAGGGATCCCCTGGAACTCGAACACTGAAGCTTTCTTT. Full variable domain (outside the CDR3, taken from reference TRBV18 and TRBJ1-1): NAGVMQNPRHLVRRRGQEARLRCSPMKGHSHVYWYRQLPEEGLKFMVYLQKENIIDESGMPKERFSAEFPKEGPSILRIQQVVRGDSAAYFCASSPGTGIPWNSNTEAFFGQGTRLTVV.

This chain connects TRBV7-2 to TRBJ2-1; the D gene is possibly TRBD2 (6 bases). Trimming cost V 3 bases and J 6 bases, with 9 bases left between them. The CDR3 consists of 13 residues. Germline CDR1 reads SGHTA; CDR2 reads FQGNSA. The CDR3 loop is CASSLGLRNEQFF. Here the CDR3 DNA reads TGTGCCAGCAGCTTGGGACTTCGCAATGAGCAGTTCTTC.

Notes on this clone: Other DNA sequences within the sample encode an identical CDR3. The CDR3 coding sequence is TGTGCCATCAAGATCAAGCGGGAGGGGGGGGAGCAGTACTTC. As protein: CAIKIKREGGEQYF. V and J are TRBV10-3 and TRBJ2-7; 10 bases are a match to TRBD2. The V gene's germline CDR1 is ENHRY and CDR2 SYGVKD. V lost 7 bases to trimming and J lost 7 bases; unmatched junction nucleotides: 10. This CDR3 spans 14 amino acids.

The chain combines TRBV7-7 with TRBJ2-7, with no clear D. The V end was cut by 1 base, the J end by 3 bases, with 7 bases between. Per the germline V gene, CDR1 is SSHAT and CDR2 is FNYEAQ (reference sequence). There are 13 residues in the CDR3. CDR3 in amino acids: CASSLDSFYEQYF. CDR3 in DNA: TGTGCCAGCAGCTTAGACAGTTTCTACGAGCAGTACTTC.